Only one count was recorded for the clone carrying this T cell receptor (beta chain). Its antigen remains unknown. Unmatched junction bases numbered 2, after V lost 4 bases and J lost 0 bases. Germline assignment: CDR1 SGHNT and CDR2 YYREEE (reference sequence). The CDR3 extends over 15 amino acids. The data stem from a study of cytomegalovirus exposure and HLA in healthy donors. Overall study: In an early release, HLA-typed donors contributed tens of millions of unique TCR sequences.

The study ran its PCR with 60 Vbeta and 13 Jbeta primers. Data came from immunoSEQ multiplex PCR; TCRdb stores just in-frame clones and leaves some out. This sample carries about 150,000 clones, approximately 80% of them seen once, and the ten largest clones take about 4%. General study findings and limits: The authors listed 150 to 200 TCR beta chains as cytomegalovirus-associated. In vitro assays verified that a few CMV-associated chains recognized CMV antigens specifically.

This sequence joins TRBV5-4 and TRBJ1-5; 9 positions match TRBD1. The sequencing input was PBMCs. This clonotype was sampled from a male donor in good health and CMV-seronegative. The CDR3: CASSPGQGSNQPQHF. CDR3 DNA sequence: TGTGCCAGCAGCCCGGGACAGGGTAGCAATCAGCCCCAGCATTTT.